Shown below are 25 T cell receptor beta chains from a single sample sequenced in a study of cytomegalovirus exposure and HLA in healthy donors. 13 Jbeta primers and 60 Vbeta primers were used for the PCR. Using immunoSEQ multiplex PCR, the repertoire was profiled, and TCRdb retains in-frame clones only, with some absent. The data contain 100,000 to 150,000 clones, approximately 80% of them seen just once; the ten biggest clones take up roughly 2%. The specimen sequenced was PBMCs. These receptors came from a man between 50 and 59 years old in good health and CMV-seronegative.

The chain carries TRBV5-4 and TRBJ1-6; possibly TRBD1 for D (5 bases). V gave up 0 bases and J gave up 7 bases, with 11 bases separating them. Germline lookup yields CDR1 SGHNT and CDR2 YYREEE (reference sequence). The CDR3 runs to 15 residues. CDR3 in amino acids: CASSLEGRYNSPLHF. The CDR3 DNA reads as TGTGCCAGCAGCTTGGAGGGGCGGTACAATTCACCCCTCCACTTT.

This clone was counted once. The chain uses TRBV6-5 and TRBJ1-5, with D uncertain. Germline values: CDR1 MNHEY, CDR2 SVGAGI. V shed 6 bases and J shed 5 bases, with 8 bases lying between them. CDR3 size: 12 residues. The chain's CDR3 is CASSSSDQPQHF. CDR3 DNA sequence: TGTGCCAGCAGCTCCTCAGATCAGCCCCAGCATTTT.

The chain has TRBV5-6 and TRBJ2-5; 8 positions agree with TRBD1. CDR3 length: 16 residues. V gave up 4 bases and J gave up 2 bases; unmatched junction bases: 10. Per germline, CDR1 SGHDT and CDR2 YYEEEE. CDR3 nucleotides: TGTGCCAGCAGCCCAGGACAGGGCGAACTGCAAGAGACCCAGTACTTC. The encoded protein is CASSPGQGELQETQYF. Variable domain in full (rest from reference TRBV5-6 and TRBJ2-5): DAGVTQSPTHLIKTRGQQVTLRCSPKSGHDTVSWYQQALGQGPQFIFQYYEEEERQRGNFPDRFSGHQFPNYSSELNVNALLLGDSALYLCASSPGQGELQETQYFGPGTRLLVL.

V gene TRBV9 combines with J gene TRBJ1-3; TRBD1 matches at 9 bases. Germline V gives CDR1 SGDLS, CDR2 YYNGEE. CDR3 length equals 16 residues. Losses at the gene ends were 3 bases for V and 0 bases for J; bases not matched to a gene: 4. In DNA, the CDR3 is TGTGCCAGCAGCGCCCGGACAGGGGCCTCTGGAAACACCATATATTTT. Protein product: CASSARTGASGNTIYF.

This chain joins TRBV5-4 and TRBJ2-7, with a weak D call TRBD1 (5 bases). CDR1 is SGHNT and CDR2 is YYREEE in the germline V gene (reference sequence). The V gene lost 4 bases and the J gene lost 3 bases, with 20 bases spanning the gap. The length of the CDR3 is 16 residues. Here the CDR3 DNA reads TGTGCCAGCAGCACCCAACGTATCAGGGATTACTACGAGCAGTACTTC. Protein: CASSTQRIRDYYEQYF. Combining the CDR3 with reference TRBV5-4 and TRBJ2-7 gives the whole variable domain ETGVTQSPTHLIKTRGQQVTLRCSSQSGHNTVSWYQQALGQGPQFIFQYYREEENGRGNFPPRFSGLQFPNYSSELNVNALELDDSALYLCASSTQRIRDYYEQYFGPGTRLTVT.

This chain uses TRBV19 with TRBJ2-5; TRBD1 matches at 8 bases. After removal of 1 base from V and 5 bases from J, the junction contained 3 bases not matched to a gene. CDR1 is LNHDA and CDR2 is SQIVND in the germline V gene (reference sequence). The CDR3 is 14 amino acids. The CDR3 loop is CASSIAGGRETQYF. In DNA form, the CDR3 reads TGTGCCAGTAGTATAGCAGGGGGCCGGGAGACCCAGTACTTC. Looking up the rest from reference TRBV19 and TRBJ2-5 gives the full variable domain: DGGITQSPKYLFRKEGQNVTLSCEQNLNHDAMYWYRQDPGQGLRLIYYSQIVNDFQKGDIAEGYSVSREKKESFPLTVTSAQKNPTAFYLCASSIAGGRETQYFGPGTRLLVL.

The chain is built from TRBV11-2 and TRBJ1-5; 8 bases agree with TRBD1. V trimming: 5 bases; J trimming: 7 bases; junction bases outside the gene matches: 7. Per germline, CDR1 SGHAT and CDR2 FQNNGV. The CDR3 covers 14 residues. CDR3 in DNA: TGTGCCAGCAGCCGTGACAGGGGACAACAGCCCCAGCATTTT. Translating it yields CASSRDRGQQPQHF.

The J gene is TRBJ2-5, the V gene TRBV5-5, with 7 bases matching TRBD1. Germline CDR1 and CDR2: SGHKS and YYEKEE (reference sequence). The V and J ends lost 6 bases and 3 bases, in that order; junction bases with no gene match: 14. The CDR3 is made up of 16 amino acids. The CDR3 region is CASNTLAGGAKETQYF. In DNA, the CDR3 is TGTGCCAGCAACACTCTAGCAGGGGGAGCTAAAGAGACCCAGTACTTC.

The CDR3 loop reads CAISESAGGTGELFF. The CDR3 nucleotides are TGTGCCATCAGTGAGTCGGCGGGGGGCACCGGGGAGCTGTTTTTT. This chain joins TRBV10-3 and TRBJ2-2; 8 bases match TRBD2. There are 15 residues in the CDR3. The V gene end was trimmed by 0 bases and the J gene end by 4 bases; junction bases not matched to a gene: 1. Looked up from germline, CDR1 is ENHRY and CDR2 is SYGVKD.

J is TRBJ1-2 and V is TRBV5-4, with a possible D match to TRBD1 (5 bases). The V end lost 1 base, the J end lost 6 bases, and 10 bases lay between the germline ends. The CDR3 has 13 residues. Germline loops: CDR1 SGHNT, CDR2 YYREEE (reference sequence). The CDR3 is CASSLQGDHGYTF. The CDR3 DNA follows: TGTGCCAGCAGCTTGCAAGGGGATCATGGCTACACCTTC.

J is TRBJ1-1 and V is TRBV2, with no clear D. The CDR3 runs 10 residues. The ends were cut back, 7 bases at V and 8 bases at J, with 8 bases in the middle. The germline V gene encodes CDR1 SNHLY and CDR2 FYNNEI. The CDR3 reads CASKAGEAFF. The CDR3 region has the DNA TGTGCCAGCAAGGCGGGGGAAGCTTTCTTT.

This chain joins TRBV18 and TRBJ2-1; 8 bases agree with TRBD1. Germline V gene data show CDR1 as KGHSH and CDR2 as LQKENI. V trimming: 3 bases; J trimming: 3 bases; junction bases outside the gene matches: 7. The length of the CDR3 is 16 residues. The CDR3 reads CASSPRQGTGYNEQFF. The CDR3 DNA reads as TGTGCCAGCTCACCCAGACAGGGGACGGGCTACAATGAGCAGTTCTTC.

The DNA for the CDR3 is TGCGCCAGCAGCTTGGCCCTGACTAGCGGCCACAATGAGCAGTTCTTC. This codes for CASSLALTSGHNEQFF. The chain is built from TRBV5-1 and TRBJ2-1; 9 nucleotides agree with TRBD2. This CDR3 region has 16 residues. CDR1 SGHRS and CDR2 YFSETQ come from the germline V gene. V shed 0 bases, J shed 5 bases, and the junction held 6 bases outside the gene matches.

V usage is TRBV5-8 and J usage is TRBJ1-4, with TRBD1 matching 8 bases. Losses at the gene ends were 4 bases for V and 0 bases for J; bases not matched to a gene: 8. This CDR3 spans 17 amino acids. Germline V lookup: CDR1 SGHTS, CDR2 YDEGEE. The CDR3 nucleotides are TGTGCCAGCAGCGCGAGGACAGGGCGTGCAACTAATGAAAAACTGTTTTTT. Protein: CASSARTGRATNEKLFF.

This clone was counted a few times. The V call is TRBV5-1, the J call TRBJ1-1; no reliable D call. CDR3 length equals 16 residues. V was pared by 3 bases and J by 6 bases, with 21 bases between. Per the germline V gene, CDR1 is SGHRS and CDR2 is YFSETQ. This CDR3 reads CASSSASLGDGAEAFF. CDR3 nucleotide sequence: TGCGCCAGCAGCTCAGCTTCACTCGGGGATGGGGCTGAAGCTTTCTTT.

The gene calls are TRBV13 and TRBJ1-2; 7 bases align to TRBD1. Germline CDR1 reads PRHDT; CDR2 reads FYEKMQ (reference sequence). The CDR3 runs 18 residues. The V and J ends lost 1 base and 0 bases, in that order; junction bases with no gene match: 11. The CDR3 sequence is CASSLVSWDSETNYGYTF. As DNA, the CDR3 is TGTGCCAGCAGCTTAGTGTCGTGGGACAGCGAGACTAACTATGGCTACACCTTC.

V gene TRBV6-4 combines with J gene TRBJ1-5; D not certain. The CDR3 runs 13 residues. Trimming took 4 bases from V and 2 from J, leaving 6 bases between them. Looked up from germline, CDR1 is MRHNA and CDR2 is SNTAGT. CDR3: CASSGGGNQPQHF. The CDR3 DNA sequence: TGTGCCAGCAGTGGGGGAGGCAATCAGCCCCAGCATTTT.

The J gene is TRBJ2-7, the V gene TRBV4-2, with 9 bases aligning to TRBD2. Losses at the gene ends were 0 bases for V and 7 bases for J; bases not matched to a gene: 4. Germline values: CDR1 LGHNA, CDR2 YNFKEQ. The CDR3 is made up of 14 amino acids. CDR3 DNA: TGTGCCAGCAGCCAAGATTTGCGGGAGGGGGAGCAGTACGTC. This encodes CASSQDLREGEQYV.

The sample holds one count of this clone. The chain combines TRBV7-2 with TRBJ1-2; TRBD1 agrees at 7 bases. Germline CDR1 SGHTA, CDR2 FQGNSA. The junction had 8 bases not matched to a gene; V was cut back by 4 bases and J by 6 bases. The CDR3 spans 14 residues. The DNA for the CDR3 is TGTGCCAGCAGCTCGCCGACAGGGTACAATGGCTACACCTTC. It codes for CASSSPTGYNGYTF.

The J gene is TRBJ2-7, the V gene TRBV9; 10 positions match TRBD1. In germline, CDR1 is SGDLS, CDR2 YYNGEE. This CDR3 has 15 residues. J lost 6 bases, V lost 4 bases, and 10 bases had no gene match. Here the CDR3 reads CASSSRQGASVEQYF. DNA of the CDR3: TGTGCCAGCAGCTCCCGACAGGGGGCTTCTGTCGAGCAGTACTTC.

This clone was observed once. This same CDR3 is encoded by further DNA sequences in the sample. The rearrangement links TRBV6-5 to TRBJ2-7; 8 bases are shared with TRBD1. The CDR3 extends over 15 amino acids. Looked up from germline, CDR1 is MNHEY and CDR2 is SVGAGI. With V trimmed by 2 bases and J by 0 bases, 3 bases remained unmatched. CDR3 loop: CASSYGGQGSYEQYF. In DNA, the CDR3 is TGTGCCAGCAGTTACGGAGGACAGGGCTCCTACGAGCAGTACTTC.

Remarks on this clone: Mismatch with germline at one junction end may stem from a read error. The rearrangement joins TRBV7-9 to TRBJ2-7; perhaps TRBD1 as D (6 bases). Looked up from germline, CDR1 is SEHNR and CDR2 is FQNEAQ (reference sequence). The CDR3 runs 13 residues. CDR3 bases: TGTTCCAGCAGCTCGGACAGATCCTACGAGCAGTACTTC. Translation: CSSSSDRSYEQYF.

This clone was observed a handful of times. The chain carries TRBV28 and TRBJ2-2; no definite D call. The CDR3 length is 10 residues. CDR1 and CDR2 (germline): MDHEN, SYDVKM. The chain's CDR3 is CALSTGELFF. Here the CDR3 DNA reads TGTGCGCTTAGCACCGGGGAGCTGTTTTTT.

CDR3 nucleotides: TGTGCCTGGAGCCAGCGACAGGATTCGGGAGGCTACACCTTC. Its translation: CAWSQRQDSGGYTF. The rearrangement links TRBV30 to TRBJ1-2; tentatively, D is TRBD1 (6 bases). V was pared by 3 bases and J by 8 bases, with 19 bases between. Germline V gene lookup returns CDR1 GTSNPN and CDR2 SVGIG (reference sequence). This CDR3 is 14 amino acids long.

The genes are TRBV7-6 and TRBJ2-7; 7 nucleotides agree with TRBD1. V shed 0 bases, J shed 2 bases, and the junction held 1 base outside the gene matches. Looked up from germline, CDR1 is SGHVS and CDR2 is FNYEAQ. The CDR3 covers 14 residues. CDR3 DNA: TGTGCCAGCAGCTTAGCGACAGGGACCTACGAGCAGTACTTC. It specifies CASSLATGTYEQYF.